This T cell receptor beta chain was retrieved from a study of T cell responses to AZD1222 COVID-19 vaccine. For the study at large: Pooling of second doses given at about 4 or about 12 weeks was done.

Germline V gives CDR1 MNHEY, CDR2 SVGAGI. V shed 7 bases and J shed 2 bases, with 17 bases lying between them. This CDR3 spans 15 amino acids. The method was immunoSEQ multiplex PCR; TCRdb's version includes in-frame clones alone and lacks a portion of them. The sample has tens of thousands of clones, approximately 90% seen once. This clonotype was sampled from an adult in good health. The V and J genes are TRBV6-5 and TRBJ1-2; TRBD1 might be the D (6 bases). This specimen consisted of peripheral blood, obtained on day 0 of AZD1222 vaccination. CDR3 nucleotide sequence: TGTGCCAGCACGAGAAACCGGGACACGAACTATGGCTACACCTTC. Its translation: CASTRNRDTNYGYTF.